A single sample gave rise to the 16 T cell receptor beta chains below, sequenced in a study of blood T cell repertoires in COVID-19. Sequencing was performed with immunoSEQ multiplex PCR; in TCRdb, only in-frame clones are kept and a portion is missing. The data hold about 120,000 clones, with 90% observed a single time. Specimen: peripheral blood. The receptors shown here come from a woman aged 55 to 70 with COVID-19, enrolled during active disease.

The chain uses TRBV5-4 and TRBJ1-2; D may be TRBD1 (6 bases). Germline V gene lookup returns CDR1 SGHNT and CDR2 YYREEE (reference sequence). V lost 5 bases to trimming and J lost 2 bases, with 10 bases between them. CDR3 size: 13 residues. The CDR3 nucleotides are TGTGCCAGCAGTCCTGACAGGAACTATGGCTACACCTTC. It translates to CASSPDRNYGYTF.

The chain is built from TRBV5-4 and TRBJ1-4, with D perhaps matching TRBD1 (6 bases). This CDR3 contains 15 residues. With 4 bases removed from V and 0 bases from J, the gap between germline ends came to 10 bases. The germline V gene encodes CDR1 SGHNT and CDR2 YYREEE (reference sequence). CDR3 nucleotide sequence: TGTGCCAGCAGCCATGACAGGTCAACTAATGAAAAACTGTTTTTT. It translates to CASSHDRSTNEKLFF.

The V call is TRBV2, the J call TRBJ2-7; 7 bases align to TRBD1. CDR1 and CDR2 (germline): SNHLY, FYNNEI. The CDR3 runs 13 residues. J was trimmed by 6 bases and V by 5 bases; bases with no gene match: 7. The CDR3 loop is CASSPGTAPEQYF. CDR3 coding DNA: TGTGCCAGCAGTCCCGGGACAGCCCCCGAGCAGTACTTC.

The chain is built from TRBV6-6 and TRBJ1-2, with D possibly being TRBD1 (5 bases). Germline-derived CDR1 and CDR2 are MNHNY and SVGAGI (reference sequence). The CDR3 runs 15 residues. With 6 bases removed from V and 2 bases from J, the gap between germline ends came to 16 bases. In DNA form, the CDR3 reads TGTGCCAGCAGCCCAGGGCTTAGAAGGAACTATGGCTACACCTTC. It encodes CASSPGLRRNYGYTF.

In the case of this clone: At one boundary the junction diverges from the germline segment, which might be a read error. The J gene is TRBJ2-7, the V gene TRBV7-7; 9 nucleotides match TRBD1. The length of the CDR3 is 13 residues. Germline-derived CDR1 and CDR2 are SSHAT and FNYEAQ (reference sequence). The CDR3 loop is CASSPWTGDEQYF. In DNA, the CDR3 is TGTGCTAGCAGCCCCTGGACAGGGGACGAGCAGTACTTC.

The chain carries TRBV7-9 and TRBJ1-2, with TRBD1 matching over 7 bases. The CDR3 is 19 amino acids. J was trimmed by 5 bases and V by 1 base; bases with no gene match: 19. Per germline, CDR1 SEHNR and CDR2 FQNEAQ (reference sequence). CDR3 bases: TGTGCCAGCAGCTTAGAGTACGGGGACAGACCAGTTCCTGTATATGGCTACACCTTC. Translating it yields CASSLEYGDRPVPVYGYTF.

The rearrangement links TRBV19 to TRBJ2-5, with a possible D match to TRBD1 (5 bases). The CDR3 has 12 residues. The germline gives CDR1 LNHDA, CDR2 SQIVND (reference sequence). V was shortened by 4 bases and J by 4 bases, with 7 bases between the two germline ends. The chain's CDR3 is CASSNTGETQYF. The CDR3 DNA reads TGTGCCAGTAGTAACACAGGAGAGACCCAGTACTTC.

The chain carries TRBV5-1 and TRBJ2-1; D perhaps matches TRBD1 (5 bases). The length of the CDR3 is 14 residues. V was clipped by 6 bases and J by 6 bases, with 16 bases between them. Germline CDR1 and CDR2: SGHRS and YFSETQ. The CDR3, as DNA: TGCGCCAGCATAAAAGGGGTCCAGGGCAATGAGCAGTTCTTC. Protein sequence: CASIKGVQGNEQFF.

CDR3 sequence: CASSRGGGSYEQYF. In DNA form, the CDR3 reads TGCGCCAGCAGCCGCGGTGGGGGGAGCTACGAGCAGTACTTC. This chain uses TRBV5-1 with TRBJ2-7, with D perhaps TRBD2 (6 bases). Between the trimmed V and J ends, which lost 4 bases and 3 bases, there was a span of 14 bases. The germline V gene has CDR1 SGHRS and CDR2 YFSETQ. The CDR3 has 14 residues. Looking up the rest from reference TRBV5-1 and TRBJ2-7 gives the full variable domain: KAGVTQTPRYLIKTRGQQVTLSCSPISGHRSVSWYQQTPGQGLQFLFEYFSETQRNKGNFPGRFSGRQFSNSRSEMNVSTLELGDSALYLCASSRGGGSYEQYFGPGTRLTVT.

The chain uses TRBV4-3 and TRBJ2-7, with a possible D match to TRBD1 (6 bases). Trimming stripped 2 bases from V and 6 bases from J, with 11 bases between. This CDR3 comprises 13 residues. Per the germline V gene, CDR1 is LGHNA and CDR2 is YSLEER. The CDR3 loop reads CASSQTQGPEQYF. The CDR3 bases are TGCGCCAGCAGCCAAACCCAGGGGCCCGAGCAGTACTTC.

The chain recombines TRBV4-3 with TRBJ2-3; 11 bases match TRBD2. The CDR3 totals 17 residues. The V gene's germline CDR1 is LGHNA and CDR2 YSLEER. Losses at the gene ends were 2 bases for V and 1 base for J; bases not matched to a gene: 5. For the CDR3, the DNA is TGCGCCAGCAGCCAATTCGCGACTAGCGGGGGCACAGATACGCAGTATTTT. It encodes CASSQFATSGGTDTQYF.

The CDR3 bases are TGCAGCGTTGTTGGGGATGGACTAGGCAATGCGTTCGGGGAGCTGTTTTTT. Translating it yields CSVVGDGLGNAFGELFF. The chain is built from TRBV29-1 and TRBJ2-2; the match to TRBD2 covers 7 bases. This CDR3 contains 17 residues. The V and J ends lost 4 bases and 7 bases, in that order; junction bases with no gene match: 18. Germline lookup yields CDR1 SQVTM and CDR2 ANQGSEA.

The CDR3 sequence is CASSSTTTGTPNYGYTF. The CDR3 region has the DNA TGTGCCAGCAGTTCCACCACAACAGGAACCCCTAACTATGGCTACACCTTC. V is TRBV2 and J is TRBJ1-2; TRBD1 might be the D (5 bases). CDR3 length: 17 residues. Germline V gene sequence: CDR1 SNHLY, CDR2 FYNNEI. Trimming cost V 5 bases and J 0 bases, with 19 bases left between them.

CDR3 bases: TGTGCCAGCAGCTTAACGCCACGGGGACTAGCGGGGACGGTGACAGATACGCAGTATTTT. Translation gives CASSLTPRGLAGTVTDTQYF. The gene calls are TRBV7-3 and TRBJ2-3; TRBD2 matches at 13 bases. The V gene's germline CDR1 is SGHTA and CDR2 FQGTGA. Trimming cost V 0 bases and J 3 bases; bases outside gene matches: 12. The CDR3 consists of 20 residues. Complete variable domain (other parts from reference TRBV7-3 and TRBJ2-3): GAGVSQTPSNKVTEKGKYVELRCDPISGHTALYWYRQSLGQGPEFLIYFQGTGAADDSGLPNDRFFAVRPEGSVSTLKIQRTERGDSAVYLCASSLTPRGLAGTVTDTQYFGPGTRLTVL.

The chain combines TRBV15 with TRBJ2-7; 12 nucleotides agree with TRBD1. The CDR3 loop spans 15 amino acids. Germline V gene sequence: CDR1 LNHNV, CDR2 YYDKDF (reference sequence). V trimming: 2 bases; J trimming: 7 bases; junction bases outside the gene matches: 6. The CDR3 reads CATSRIGDRGREQYF. The CDR3 coding sequence is TGTGCCACCAGCAGAATTGGGGACAGGGGGCGGGAGCAGTACTTC.

The chain carries TRBV5-5 and TRBJ1-1; 7 bases align to TRBD1. The germline V gene encodes CDR1 SGHKS and CDR2 YYEKEE (reference sequence). This CDR3 has 15 residues. With V trimmed by 0 bases and J by 2 bases, 4 bases remained unmatched. The CDR3, as DNA: TGTGCCAGCAGCTTGGAGGGGGCAATAAACACTGAAGCTTTCTTT. Its protein is CASSLEGAINTEAFF.